This TCR beta chain was recorded in a study of T cell responses to AZD1222 COVID-19 vaccine. Study outcomes and limitations: Spike regions recognized by vaccine-associated CD4 TCRs spanned the protein, led by 160-218 and 743-854. Every sample of the repertoires postdated the peak T cell response. Among the donors, most were white British and more were female, and clonal diversity was possibly underestimated.

Clones were read by immunoSEQ multiplex PCR, and TCRdb kept only the in-frame ones, dropping some. The data show fewer than 120,000 clones, about 94% seen once. This clone was seen just once. The antigen is undetermined. This TCR was sampled from an adult who received the AZD1222 COVID-19 vaccine. The sample consisted of peripheral blood, taken 28 days after the second AZD1222 dose.

CDR3 residues: CASNPLGSNTEAFF. The CDR3 DNA is TGTGCCAGCAATCCCCTGGGGTCGAACACTGAAGCTTTCTTT. This chain connects TRBV27 to TRBJ1-1; D is undetermined. Trimming stripped 7 bases from V and 1 base from J, with 13 bases between. The CDR3 is 14 amino acids. CDR1 MNHEY and CDR2 SMNVEV come from the germline V gene (reference sequence).